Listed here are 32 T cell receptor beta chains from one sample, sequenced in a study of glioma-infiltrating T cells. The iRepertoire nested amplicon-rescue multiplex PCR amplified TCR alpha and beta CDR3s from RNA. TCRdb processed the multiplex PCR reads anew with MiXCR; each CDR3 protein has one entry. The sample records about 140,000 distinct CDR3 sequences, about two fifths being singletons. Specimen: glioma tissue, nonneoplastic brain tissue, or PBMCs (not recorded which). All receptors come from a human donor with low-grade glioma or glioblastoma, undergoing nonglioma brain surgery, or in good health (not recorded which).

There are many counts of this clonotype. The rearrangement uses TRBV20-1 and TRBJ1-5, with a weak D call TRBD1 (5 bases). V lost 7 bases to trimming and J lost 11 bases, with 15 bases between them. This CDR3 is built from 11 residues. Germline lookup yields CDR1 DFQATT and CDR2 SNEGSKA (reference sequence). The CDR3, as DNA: TGCAGTGTTGGGACCGAAGGGACCCAGCATTTT. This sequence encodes CSVGTEGTQHF.

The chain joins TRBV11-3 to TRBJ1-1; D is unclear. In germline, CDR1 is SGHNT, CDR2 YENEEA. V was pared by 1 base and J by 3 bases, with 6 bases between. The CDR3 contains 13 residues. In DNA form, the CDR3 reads TGTGCCAGCAGCTTAGCCAGATACACTGAAGCTTTCTTT. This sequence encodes CASSLARYTEAFF.

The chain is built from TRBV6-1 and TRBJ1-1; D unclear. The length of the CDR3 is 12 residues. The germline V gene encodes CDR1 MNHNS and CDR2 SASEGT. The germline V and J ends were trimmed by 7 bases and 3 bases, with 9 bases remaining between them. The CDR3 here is CASKAGYTEAFF. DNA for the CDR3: TGTGCCAGCAAAGCAGGTTACACTGAAGCTTTCTTT.

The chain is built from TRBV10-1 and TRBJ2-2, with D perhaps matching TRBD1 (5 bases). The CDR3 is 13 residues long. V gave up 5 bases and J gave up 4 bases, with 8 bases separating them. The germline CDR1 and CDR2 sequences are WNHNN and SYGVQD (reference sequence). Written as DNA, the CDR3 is TGCGCCAGCAGTCCCGACAGCACCGGGGAGCTGTTTTTT. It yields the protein CASSPDSTGELFF.

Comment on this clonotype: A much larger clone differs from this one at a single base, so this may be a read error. CDR3: CASNHGTEAFF. The CDR3 DNA reads as TGTGCCAGCAATCACGGCACTGAAGCTTTCTTT. The chain recombines TRBV6-5 with TRBJ1-1; D is unresolved. Germline CDR1 reads MNHEY; CDR2 reads SVGAGI. Trimming removed 7 bases at V and 4 bases at J, with 7 bases between. The CDR3 totals 11 residues.

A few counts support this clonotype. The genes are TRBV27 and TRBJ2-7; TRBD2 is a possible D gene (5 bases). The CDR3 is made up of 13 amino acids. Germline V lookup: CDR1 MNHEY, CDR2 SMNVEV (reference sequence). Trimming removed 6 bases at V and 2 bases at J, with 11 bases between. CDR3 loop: CASSGGGTYEQYF. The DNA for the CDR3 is TGTGCCAGCAGCGGCGGAGGAACCTACGAGCAGTACTTC.

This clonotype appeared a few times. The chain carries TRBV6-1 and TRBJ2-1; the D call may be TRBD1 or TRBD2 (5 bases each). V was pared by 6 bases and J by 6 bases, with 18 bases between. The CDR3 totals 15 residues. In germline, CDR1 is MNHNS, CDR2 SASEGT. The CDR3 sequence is CASSAKGRGINEQFF. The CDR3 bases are TGTGCCAGCAGCGCCAAGGGACGGGGTATCAATGAGCAGTTCTTC.

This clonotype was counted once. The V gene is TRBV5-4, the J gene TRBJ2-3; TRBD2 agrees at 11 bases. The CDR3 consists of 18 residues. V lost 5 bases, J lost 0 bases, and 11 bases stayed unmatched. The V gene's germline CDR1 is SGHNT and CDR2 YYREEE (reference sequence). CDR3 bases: TGTGCCAGCAGACCCGGGACTAGCGGAATTGCTAGCACAGATACGCAGTATTTT. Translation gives CASRPGTSGIASTDTQYF.

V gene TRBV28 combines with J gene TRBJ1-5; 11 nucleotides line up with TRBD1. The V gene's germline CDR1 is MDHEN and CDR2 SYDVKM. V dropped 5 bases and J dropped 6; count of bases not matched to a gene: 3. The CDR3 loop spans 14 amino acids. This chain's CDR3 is CASSGQGASQPQHF. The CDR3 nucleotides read TGTGCCAGCAGTGGACAGGGGGCGAGTCAGCCCCAGCATTTT.

CDR3 loop: CASSVDRDRGTQPQHF. CDR3 in DNA: TGTGCCAGCAGCGTCGACCGGGACAGGGGAACTCAGCCCCAGCATTTT. The gene calls are TRBV28 and TRBJ1-5; 10 bases line up with TRBD1. Germline V lookup: CDR1 MDHEN, CDR2 SYDVKM. V was pared by 6 bases and J by 6 bases, with 11 bases of the junction left unmatched. CDR3 length equals 16 residues. The full variable domain, completed using reference TRBV28 and TRBJ1-5, is DVKVTQSSRYLVKRTGEKVFLECVQDMDHENMFWYRQDPGLGLRLIYFSYDVKMKEKGDIPEGYSVSREKKERFSLILESASTNQTSMYLCASSVDRDRGTQPQHFGDGTRLSIL.

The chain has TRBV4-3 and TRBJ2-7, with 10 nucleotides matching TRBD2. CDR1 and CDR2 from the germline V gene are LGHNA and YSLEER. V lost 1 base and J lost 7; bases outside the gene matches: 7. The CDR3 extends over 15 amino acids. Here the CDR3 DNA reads TGCGCCAGCAGCCAAGGCCTAGCGGGAGCGTGGGAGCAGTACTTC. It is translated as CASSQGLAGAWEQYF.

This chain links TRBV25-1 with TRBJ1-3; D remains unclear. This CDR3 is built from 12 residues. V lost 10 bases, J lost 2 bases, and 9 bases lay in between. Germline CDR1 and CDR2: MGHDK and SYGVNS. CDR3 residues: CATSIAGNTIYF. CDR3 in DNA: TGTGCCACCTCGATCGCTGGAAACACCATATATTTT.

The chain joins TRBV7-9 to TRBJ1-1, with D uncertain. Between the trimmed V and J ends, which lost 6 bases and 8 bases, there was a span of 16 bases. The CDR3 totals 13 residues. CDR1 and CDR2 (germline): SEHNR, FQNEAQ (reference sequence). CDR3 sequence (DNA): TGTGCCAGCAGTTTGGACGCGCAGGCCGAAGCTTTCTTT. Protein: CASSLDAQAEAFF.

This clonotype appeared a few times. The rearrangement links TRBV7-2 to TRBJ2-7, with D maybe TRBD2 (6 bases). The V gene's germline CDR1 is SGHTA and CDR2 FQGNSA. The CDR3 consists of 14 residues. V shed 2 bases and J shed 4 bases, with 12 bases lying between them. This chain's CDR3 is CASSLPGLGYEQYF. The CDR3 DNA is TGTGCCAGCAGCTTACCGGGACTTGGGTACGAGCAGTACTTC.

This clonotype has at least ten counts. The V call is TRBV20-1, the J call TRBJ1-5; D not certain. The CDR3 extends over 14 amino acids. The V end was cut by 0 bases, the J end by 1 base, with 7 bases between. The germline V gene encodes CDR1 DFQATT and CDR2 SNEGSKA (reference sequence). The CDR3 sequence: CSARDVGSNQPQHF. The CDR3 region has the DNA TGCAGTGCTAGAGATGTAGGAAGCAATCAGCCCCAGCATTTT.

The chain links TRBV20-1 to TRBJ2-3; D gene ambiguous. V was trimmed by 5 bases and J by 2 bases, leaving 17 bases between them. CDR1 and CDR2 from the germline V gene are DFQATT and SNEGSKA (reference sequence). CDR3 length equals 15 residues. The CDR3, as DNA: TGCAGTGCTGCAGTGGCCTATACCTCCACAGATACGCAGTATTTT. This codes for CSAAVAYTSTDTQYF.

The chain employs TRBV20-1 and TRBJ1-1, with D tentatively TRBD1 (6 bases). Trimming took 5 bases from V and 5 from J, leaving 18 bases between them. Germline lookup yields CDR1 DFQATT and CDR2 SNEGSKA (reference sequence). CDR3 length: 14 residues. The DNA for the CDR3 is TGCAGTGCTCCCAATTGGGACACGGGAACTGAAGCTTTCTTT. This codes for CSAPNWDTGTEAFF.

The CDR3 sequence: CASSYWTNTEAFF. The CDR3 nucleotides read TGTGCCAGCAGTTACTGGACAAACACTGAAGCTTTCTTT. The V and J genes are TRBV6-2 or TRBV6-3 and TRBJ1-1; a weak D match, TRBD1 (5 bases). The CDR3 extends over 13 amino acids. Trimming cost V 1 base and J 2 bases, with 5 bases left between them. CDR1 and CDR2 (germline): MNHEY, SVGEGT.

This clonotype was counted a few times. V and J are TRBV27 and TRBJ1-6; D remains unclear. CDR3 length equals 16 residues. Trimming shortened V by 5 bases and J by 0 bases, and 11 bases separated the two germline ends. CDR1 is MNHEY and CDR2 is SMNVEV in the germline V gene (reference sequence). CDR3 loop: CASSRHSSSYNSPLHF. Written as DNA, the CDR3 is TGTGCCAGCAGTCGACACAGCAGCTCCTATAATTCACCCCTCCACTTT.

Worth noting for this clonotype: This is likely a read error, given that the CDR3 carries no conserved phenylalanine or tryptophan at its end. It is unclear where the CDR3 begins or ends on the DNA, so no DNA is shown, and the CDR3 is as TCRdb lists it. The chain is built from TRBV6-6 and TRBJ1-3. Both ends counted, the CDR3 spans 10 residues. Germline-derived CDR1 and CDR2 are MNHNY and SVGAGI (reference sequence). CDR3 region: CASSYLTRSP.

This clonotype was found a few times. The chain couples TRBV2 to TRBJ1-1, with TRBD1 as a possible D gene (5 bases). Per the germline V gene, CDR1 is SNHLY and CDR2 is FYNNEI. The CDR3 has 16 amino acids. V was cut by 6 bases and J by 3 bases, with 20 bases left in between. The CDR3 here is CASRGVGLPSDTEAFF. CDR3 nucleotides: TGTGCCAGCAGGGGGGTAGGACTACCATCGGACACTGAAGCTTTCTTT.

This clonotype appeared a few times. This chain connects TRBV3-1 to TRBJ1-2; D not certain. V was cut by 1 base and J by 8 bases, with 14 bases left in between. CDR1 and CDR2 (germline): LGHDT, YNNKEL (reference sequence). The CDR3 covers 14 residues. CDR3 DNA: TGTGCCAGCAGCCAAGTCGAAGCAACGGGAGGCTACACCTTC. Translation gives CASSQVEATGGYTF.

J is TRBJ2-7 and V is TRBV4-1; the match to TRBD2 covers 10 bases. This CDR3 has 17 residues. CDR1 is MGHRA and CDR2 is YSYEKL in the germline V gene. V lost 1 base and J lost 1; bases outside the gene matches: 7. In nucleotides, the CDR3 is TGCGCCAGCAGCCAAGGCTTTCTAGCGGGAGCATCCTACGAGCAGTACTTC. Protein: CASSQGFLAGASYEQYF.

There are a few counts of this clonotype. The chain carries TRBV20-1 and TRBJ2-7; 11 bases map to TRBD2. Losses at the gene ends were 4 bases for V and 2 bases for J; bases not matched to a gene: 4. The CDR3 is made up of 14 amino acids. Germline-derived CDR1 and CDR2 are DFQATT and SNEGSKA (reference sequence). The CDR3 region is CSAISTSGAYEQYF. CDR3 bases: TGCAGTGCTATCTCGACTAGCGGGGCCTACGAGCAGTACTTC.

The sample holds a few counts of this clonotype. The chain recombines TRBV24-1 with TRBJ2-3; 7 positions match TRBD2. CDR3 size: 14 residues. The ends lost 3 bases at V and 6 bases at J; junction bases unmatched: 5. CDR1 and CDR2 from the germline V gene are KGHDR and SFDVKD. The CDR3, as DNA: TGTGCCACCAGTGATCCGAGGGGAGGGGATACGCAGTATTTT. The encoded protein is CATSDPRGGDTQYF.

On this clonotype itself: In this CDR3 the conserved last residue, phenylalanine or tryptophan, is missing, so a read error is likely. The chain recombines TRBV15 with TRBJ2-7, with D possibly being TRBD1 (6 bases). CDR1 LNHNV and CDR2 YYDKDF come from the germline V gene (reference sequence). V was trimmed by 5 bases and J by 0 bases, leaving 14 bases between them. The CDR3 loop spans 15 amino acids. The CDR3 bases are TGTGCCACCAGCCCACGAAGGACAGTCTCCTACGAGCAGTACCTC. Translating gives CATSPRRTVSYEQYL.

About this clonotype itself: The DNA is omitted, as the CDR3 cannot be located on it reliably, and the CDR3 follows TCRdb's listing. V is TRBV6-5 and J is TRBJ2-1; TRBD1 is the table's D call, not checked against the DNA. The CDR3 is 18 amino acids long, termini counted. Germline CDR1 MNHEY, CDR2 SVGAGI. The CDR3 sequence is CASSSRFGTGSSYNEHFF.

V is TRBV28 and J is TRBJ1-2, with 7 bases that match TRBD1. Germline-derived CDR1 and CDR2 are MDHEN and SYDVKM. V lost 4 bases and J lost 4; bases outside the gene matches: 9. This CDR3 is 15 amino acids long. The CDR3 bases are TGTGCCAGCAGTTCTCAGGAAGGGGGCGGCTATGGCTACACCTTC. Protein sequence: CASSSQEGGGYGYTF.

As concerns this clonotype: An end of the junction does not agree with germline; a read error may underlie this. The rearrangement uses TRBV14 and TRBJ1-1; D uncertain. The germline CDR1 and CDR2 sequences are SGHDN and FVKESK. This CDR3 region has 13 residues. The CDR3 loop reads CASSQEGNSEAFF. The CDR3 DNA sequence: TGTGCCAGCAGCCAAGAAGGAAACAGTGAAGCTTTCTTT.

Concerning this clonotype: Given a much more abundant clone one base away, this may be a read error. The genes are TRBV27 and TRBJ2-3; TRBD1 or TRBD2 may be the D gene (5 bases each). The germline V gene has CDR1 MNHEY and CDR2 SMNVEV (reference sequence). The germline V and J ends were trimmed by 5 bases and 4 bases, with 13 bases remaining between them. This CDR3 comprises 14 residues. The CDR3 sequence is CASSHRDLADTQYF. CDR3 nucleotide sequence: TGTGCCAGCAGTCACCGGGACCTCGCAGATACGCAGTATTTT.

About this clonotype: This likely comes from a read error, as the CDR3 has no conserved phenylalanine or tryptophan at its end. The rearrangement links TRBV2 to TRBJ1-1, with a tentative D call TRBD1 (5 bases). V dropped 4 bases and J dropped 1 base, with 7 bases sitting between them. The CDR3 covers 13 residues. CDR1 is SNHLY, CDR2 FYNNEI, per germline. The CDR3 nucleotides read TGTGCCAGCAGTGGACAGCAGAACACTGAAGCTTTCCTT. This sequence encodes CASSGQQNTEAFL.

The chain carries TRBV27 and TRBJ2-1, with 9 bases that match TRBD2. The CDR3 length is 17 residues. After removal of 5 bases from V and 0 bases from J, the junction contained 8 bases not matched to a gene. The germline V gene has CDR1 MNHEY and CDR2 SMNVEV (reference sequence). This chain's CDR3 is CASSLTSGPYSYNEQFF. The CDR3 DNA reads TGTGCCAGCAGTCTTACTAGCGGGCCCTACTCCTACAATGAGCAGTTCTTC.